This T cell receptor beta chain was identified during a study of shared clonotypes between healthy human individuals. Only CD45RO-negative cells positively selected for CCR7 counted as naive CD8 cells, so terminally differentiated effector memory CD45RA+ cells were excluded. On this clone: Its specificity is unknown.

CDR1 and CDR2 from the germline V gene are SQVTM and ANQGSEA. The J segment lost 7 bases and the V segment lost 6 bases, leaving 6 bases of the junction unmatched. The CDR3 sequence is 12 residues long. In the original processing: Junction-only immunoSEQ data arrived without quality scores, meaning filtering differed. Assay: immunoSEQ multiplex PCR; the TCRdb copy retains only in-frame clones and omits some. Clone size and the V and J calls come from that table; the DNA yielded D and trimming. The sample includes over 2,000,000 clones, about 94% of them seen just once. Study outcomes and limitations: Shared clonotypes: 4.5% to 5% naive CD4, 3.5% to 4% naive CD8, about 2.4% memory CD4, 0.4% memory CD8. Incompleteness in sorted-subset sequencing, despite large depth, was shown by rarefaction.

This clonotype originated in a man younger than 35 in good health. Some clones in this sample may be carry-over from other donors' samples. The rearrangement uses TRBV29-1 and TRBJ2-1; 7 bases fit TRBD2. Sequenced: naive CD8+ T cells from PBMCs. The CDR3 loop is CSVRWGGNEQFF. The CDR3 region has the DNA TGCAGCGTGAGGTGGGGGGGGAATGAGCAGTTCTTC.